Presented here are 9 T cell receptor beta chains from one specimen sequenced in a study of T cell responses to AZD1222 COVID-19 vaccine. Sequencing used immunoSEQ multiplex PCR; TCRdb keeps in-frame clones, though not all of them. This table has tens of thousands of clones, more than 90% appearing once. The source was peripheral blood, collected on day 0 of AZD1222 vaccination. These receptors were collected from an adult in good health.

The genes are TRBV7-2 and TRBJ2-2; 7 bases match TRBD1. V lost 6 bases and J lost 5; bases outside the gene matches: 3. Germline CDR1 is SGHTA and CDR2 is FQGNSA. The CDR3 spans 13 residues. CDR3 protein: CASRATGTGELFF. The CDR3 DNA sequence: TGTGCCAGCAGGGCGACAGGGACCGGGGAGCTGTTTTTT.

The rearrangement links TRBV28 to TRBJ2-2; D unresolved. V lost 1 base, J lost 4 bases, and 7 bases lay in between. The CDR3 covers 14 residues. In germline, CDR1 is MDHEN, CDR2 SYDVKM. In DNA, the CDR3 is TGTGCCAGCAGTTTATACGGCGGCACCGGGGAGCTGTTTTTT. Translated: CASSLYGGTGELFF.

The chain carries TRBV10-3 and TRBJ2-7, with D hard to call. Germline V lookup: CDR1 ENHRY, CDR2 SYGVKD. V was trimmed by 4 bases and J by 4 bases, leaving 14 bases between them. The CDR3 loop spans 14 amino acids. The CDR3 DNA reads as TGTGCCATCAGTGTAGGGCAGATCTCTTACGAGCAGTACTTC. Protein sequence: CAISVGQISYEQYF.

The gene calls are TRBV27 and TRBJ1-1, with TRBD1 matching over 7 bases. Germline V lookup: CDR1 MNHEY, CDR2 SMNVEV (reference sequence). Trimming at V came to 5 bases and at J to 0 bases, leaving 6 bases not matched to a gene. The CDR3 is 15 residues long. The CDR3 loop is CASSDPGTVNTEAFF. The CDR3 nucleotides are TGTGCCAGCAGTGACCCCGGGACAGTGAACACTGAAGCTTTCTTT.

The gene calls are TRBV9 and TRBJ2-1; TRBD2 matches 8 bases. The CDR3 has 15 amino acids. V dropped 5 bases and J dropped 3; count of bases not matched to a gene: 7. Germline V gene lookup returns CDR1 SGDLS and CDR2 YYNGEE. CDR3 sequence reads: CASSRAGDFYNEQFF. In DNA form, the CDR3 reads TGTGCCAGCAGTCGAGCGGGGGACTTCTACAATGAGCAGTTCTTC.

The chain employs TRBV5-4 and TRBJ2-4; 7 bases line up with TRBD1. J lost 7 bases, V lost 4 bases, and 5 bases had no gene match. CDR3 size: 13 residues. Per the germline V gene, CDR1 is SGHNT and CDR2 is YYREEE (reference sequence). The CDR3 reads CASSQGVRNIQYF. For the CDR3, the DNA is TGTGCCAGCAGCCAGGGGGTAAGGAACATTCAGTACTTC.

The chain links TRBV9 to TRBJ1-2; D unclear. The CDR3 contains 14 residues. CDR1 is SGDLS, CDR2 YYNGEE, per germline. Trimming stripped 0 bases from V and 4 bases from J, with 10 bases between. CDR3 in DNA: TGTGCCAGCAGCGTAGCTACCGGGAGCTATGGCTACACCTTC. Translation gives CASSVATGSYGYTF.

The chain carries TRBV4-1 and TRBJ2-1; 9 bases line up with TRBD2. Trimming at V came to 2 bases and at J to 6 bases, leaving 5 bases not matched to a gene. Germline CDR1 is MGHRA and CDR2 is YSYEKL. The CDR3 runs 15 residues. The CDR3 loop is CASSQTGLASNEQFF. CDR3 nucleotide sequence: TGCGCCAGCAGCCAAACGGGACTAGCCTCCAATGAGCAGTTCTTC.

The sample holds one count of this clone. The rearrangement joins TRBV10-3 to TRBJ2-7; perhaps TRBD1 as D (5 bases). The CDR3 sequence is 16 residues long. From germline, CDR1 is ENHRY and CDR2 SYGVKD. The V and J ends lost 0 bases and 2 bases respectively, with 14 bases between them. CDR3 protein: CAISESNQGCPYEQYF. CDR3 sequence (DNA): TGTGCCATCAGTGAGTCGAATCAGGGTTGCCCCTACGAGCAGTACTTC.